This T cell receptor (beta chain) was recorded in a study of cytomegalovirus exposure and HLA in healthy donors. Study-wide points: A list of 164 TCR beta chains associated with cytomegalovirus was given. Accounts indicate the classifier identified cytomegalovirus status with strong specificity and sensitivity.

Profiling relied on immunoSEQ multiplex PCR, and the TCRdb table lists in-frame clones only, not all of them. Here the sample spans 330,000 or so clones, 80% to 90% being singletons. The CDR3 is 15 amino acids. CDR1 is LNHDA, CDR2 SQIVND, per germline (reference sequence). V dropped 5 bases and J dropped 0 bases, with 12 bases sitting between them. In regard to this clone: Its target is unknown.

Sequenced sample: PBMCs. V and J are TRBV19 and TRBJ2-3, with D hard to call. The TCR comes from a young woman in good health and CMV-seronegative. The CDR3 protein is CASSSLDSSTDTQYF. The DNA of the CDR3 is TGTGCCAGTAGTTCCCTAGATTCTAGCACAGATACGCAGTATTTT.